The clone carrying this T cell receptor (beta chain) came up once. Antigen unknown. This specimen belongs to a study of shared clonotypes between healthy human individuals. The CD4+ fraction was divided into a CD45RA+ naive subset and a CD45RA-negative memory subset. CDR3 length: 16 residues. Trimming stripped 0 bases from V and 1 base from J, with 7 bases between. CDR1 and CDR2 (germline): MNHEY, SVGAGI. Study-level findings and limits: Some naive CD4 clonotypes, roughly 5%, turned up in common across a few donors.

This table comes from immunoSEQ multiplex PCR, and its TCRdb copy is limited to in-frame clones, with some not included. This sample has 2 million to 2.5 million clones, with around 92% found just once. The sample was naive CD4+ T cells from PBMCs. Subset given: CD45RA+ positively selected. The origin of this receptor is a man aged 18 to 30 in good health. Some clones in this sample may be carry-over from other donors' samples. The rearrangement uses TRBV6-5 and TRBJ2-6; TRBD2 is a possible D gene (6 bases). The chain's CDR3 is CASSYSGGSGANVLTF. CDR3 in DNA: TGTGCCAGCAGTTACTCGGGGGGTTCTGGGGCCAACGTCCTGACTTTC.